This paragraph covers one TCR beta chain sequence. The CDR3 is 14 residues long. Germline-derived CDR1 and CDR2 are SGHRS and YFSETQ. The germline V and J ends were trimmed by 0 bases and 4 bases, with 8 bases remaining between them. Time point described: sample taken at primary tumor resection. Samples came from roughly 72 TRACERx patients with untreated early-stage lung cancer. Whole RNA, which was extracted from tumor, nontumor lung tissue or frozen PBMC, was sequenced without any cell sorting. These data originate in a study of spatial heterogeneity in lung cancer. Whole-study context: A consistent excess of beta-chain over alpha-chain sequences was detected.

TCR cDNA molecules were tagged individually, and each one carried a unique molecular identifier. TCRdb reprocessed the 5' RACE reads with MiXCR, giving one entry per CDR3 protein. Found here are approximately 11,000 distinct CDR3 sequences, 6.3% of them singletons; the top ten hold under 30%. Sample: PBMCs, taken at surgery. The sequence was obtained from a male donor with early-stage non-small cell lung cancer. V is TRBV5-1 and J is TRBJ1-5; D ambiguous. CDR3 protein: CASSLGIPNQPQHF. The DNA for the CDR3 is TGCGCCAGCAGCTTGGGGATCCCAAATCAGCCCCAGCATTTT.